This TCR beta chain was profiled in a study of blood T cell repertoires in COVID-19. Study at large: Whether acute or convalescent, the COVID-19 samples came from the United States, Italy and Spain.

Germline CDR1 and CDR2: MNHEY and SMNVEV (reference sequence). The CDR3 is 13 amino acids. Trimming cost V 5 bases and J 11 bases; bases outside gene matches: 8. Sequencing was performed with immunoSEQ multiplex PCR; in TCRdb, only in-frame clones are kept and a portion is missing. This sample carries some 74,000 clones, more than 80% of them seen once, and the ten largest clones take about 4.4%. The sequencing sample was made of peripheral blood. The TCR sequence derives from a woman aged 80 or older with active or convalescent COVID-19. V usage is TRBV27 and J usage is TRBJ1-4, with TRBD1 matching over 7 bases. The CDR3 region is CASSIDRDGKLFF. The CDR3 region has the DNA TGTGCCAGCAGTATCGACAGGGATGGTAAACTGTTTTTT.